This T cell receptor beta chain comes out of a study of technical replicates of blood from a handful of donors. Only in-frame clones appear in the TCRdb table, and some are missing; sequencing was by immunoSEQ multiplex PCR. The data contain under 85,000 clones, about 97% of them singletons. The V and J ends lost 6 bases and 2 bases, in that order; junction bases with no gene match: 6. Germline V gives CDR1 MGHDK, CDR2 SYGVNS. The CDR3 extends over 15 amino acids. The source of this sequence is a human donor in good health. This chain links TRBV25-1 with TRBJ1-4, with TRBD1 matching over 7 bases. Input material: T cells isolated from PBMCs. For the CDR3, the DNA is TGTGCCAGCAGGGAACAGGGGCCCACTAATGAAAAACTGTTTTTT. This gives the protein CASREQGPTNEKLFF.